These 23 T cell receptor beta chains were all obtained from the same sample, sequenced in a study of T cell repertoires in cytomegalovirus infection. From the reads, TCRdb called clonotypes with MiXCR, one entry per CDR3 protein. The data contain about 490,000 distinct CDR3 sequences, 10% to 12% of them seen just once; the ten biggest clones take up roughly 10%. The specimen sequenced was PBMCs. These receptors originate from a human donor in good health (CMV status not recorded). Some clones in this sample may be carry-over from other donors' samples.

A word on this clonotype: A much larger clone differs from this one at a single base, so this may be a read error. The chain joins TRBV20-1 to TRBJ1-1; 7 nucleotides match TRBD1. Germline V gene lookup returns CDR1 DFQATT and CDR2 SNEGSKA (reference sequence). After removal of 6 bases from V and 4 bases from J, the junction contained 8 bases not matched to a gene. This CDR3 region has 13 residues. The CDR3 reads CSAATGVLTEAFF. The CDR3 nucleotides read TGCAGTGCAGCTACAGGGGTGCTCACTGAAGCTTTCTTT.

This clonotype has a handful of counts. The chain recombines TRBV5-4 with TRBJ2-5, with 7 bases aligning to TRBD1. CDR3 length: 15 residues. Losses at the gene ends were 2 bases for V and 3 bases for J; bases not matched to a gene: 7. Looked up from germline, CDR1 is SGHNT and CDR2 is YYREEE (reference sequence). The CDR3 region is CASSLGGQAKETQYF. CDR3 nucleotides: TGTGCCAGCAGCTTAGGAGGACAGGCCAAAGAGACCCAGTACTTC.

CDR3 protein: CAISESAIAESQETQYF. CDR3 nucleotide sequence: TGTGCCATCAGTGAGTCGGCGATAGCTGAATCTCAAGAGACCCAGTACTTC. The chain uses TRBV10-3 and TRBJ2-5; D not resolved. Per the germline V gene, CDR1 is ENHRY and CDR2 is SYGVKD. This CDR3 is built from 17 residues. Trimming shortened V by 0 bases and J by 2 bases, and 16 bases separated the two germline ends.

The chain joins TRBV5-4 to TRBJ2-5; 8 positions match TRBD1. Germline V gene data show CDR1 as SGHNT and CDR2 as YYREEE (reference sequence). There are 13 residues in the CDR3. The trim removed 9 bases at V and 1 base at J, leaving 5 bases unmatched. The CDR3 region has the DNA TGTGCCATCGGACAGGGCTCCCAAGAGACCCAGTACTTC. This gives the protein CAIGQGSQETQYF.

This clonotype was recorded at least ten times. The genes are TRBV10-3 and TRBJ1-4, with D unclear. V lost 0 bases and J 12 bases, leaving 14 bases between the germline ends. Germline V gives CDR1 ENHRY, CDR2 SYGVKD. The CDR3 is 14 residues long. The CDR3 is CAISESNRFFELFF. CDR3 DNA: TGTGCCATCAGTGAGTCGAATCGGTTTTTTGAACTGTTTTTT.

In this sample, this clonotype turned up many times. The CDR3 spells CASSLVADTQYF. CDR3 nucleotides: TGTGCCAGCAGCTTAGTAGCGGATACGCAGTATTTT. The chain joins TRBV11-3 to TRBJ2-3; D may be TRBD2 (5 bases). The V gene lost 1 base and the J gene lost 6 bases, with 5 bases spanning the gap. The CDR3 is made up of 12 amino acids. Germline V CDR1 and CDR2: SGHNT, YENEEA.

This clonotype has a handful of counts. The V and J genes are TRBV29-1 and TRBJ1-2, with D hard to call. V shed 2 bases and J shed 2 bases, with 9 bases lying between them. The CDR3 length is 13 residues. Germline loops: CDR1 SQVTM, CDR2 ANQGSEA. This CDR3 reads CSVESAENYGYTF. The CDR3 DNA is TGCAGCGTTGAATCAGCAGAGAACTATGGCTACACCTTC.

This clonotype has ten or more counts. This sequence joins TRBV7-2 and TRBJ2-1, with 9 bases lining up with TRBD2. The V segment lost 5 bases and the J segment 7 bases; nucleotides outside the gene matches: 12. Germline V gene data show CDR1 as SGHTA and CDR2 as FQGNSA. The CDR3 runs to 16 residues. The chain's CDR3 is CASSPAGGGGRNEQFF. The CDR3 coding sequence is TGTGCCAGCAGCCCCGCGGGAGGGGGGGGGAGGAATGAGCAGTTCTTC.

This clonotype appeared a few times. In nucleotides, the CDR3 is TGTGCCAGCAGCGTTAGTCCTGAGCAGTTCTTC. It yields the protein CASSVSPEQFF. The chain joins TRBV5-6 to TRBJ2-1; D gene uncertain. Germline lookup yields CDR1 SGHDT and CDR2 YYEEEE. Trimming shortened V by 4 bases and J by 9 bases, and 8 bases separated the two germline ends. This CDR3 has 11 residues.

This clonotype was observed a handful of times. The chain employs TRBV7-3 and TRBJ1-2; D gene unclear. Trimming left V 2 bases short and J 6 bases short, with 10 bases between. Germline CDR1 reads SGHTA; CDR2 reads FQGTGA. This CDR3 spans 13 amino acids. CDR3 in amino acids: CASSLWAGDGYTF. The DNA of the CDR3 is TGTGCCAGCAGCTTATGGGCCGGGGATGGCTACACCTTC.

The CDR3 loop reads CATSDPVPPGLLPYGYTF. The CDR3 DNA follows: TGTGCCACCAGTGACCCCGTCCCGCCGGGACTCCTGCCGTATGGCTACACCTTC. The chain carries TRBV24-1 and TRBJ1-2; D might be TRBD1 (5 bases). V lost 4 bases, J lost 5 bases, and 25 bases lay in between. The CDR3 is made up of 18 amino acids. CDR1 and CDR2 (germline): KGHDR, SFDVKD.

There are many counts of this clonotype. This chain links TRBV20-1 with TRBJ1-4; tentatively, D is TRBD1 (5 bases). CDR3 length: 13 residues. The ends were cut back, 3 bases at V and 3 bases at J, with 8 bases in the middle. Germline V CDR1 and CDR2: DFQATT, SNEGSKA (reference sequence). Written as DNA, the CDR3 is TGCAGTGCTAGTGGGGGGGCTAATGAAAAACTGTTTTTT. Its protein product is CSASGGANEKLFF.

About this clonotype itself: A much larger clone lies a single base off, so this may be a read error. The chain carries TRBV27 and TRBJ1-5; 7 bases map to TRBD1. Unmatched junction bases numbered 7, after V lost 5 bases and J lost 3 bases. CDR1 is MNHEY, CDR2 SMNVEV, per germline (reference sequence). The CDR3 is 15 amino acids. CDR3 loop: CASSPFDRVNQPQHF. The CDR3 nucleotides read TGTGCCAGCAGTCCGTTCGACAGGGTCAATCAGCCCCAGCATTTT.

This clonotype was recorded at least ten times. The V gene is TRBV11-2, the J gene TRBJ1-1, with TRBD1 as a possible D gene (5 bases). The germline gives CDR1 SGHAT, CDR2 FQNNGV. The CDR3 spans 14 residues. Trimming cost V 0 bases and J 4 bases, with 9 bases left between them. The CDR3 sequence is CASSLDGGRTEAFF. DNA for the CDR3: TGTGCCAGCAGCTTAGATGGGGGTCGCACTGAAGCTTTCTTT.

This clonotype appeared many times. The chain has TRBV2 and TRBJ1-6, with D hard to call. V was trimmed by 1 base and J by 10 bases, leaving 14 bases between them. The CDR3 has 15 amino acids. CDR1 is SNHLY, CDR2 FYNNEI, per germline. CDR3 in amino acids: CASSEGGRRSSPLHF. Written as DNA, the CDR3 is TGTGCCAGCAGTGAAGGTGGTAGGAGGAGCTCACCCCTCCACTTT.

In this sample, this clonotype turned up once. The V call is TRBV18, the J call TRBJ1-1, with D possibly matching TRBD1 (5 bases). Per germline, CDR1 KGHSH and CDR2 LQKENI. The CDR3 has 17 amino acids. Trimming removed 5 bases at V and 5 bases at J, with 24 bases between. CDR3 nucleotide sequence: TGTGCCAGCTCATTAACCGGGGGGACTCATTCGAAAACTGAAGCTTTCTTT. Translation gives CASSLTGGTHSKTEAFF.

This clonotype occurred many times. The rearrangement joins TRBV19 to TRBJ2-2; 9 bases match TRBD2. This CDR3 spans 16 amino acids. The germline gives CDR1 LNHDA, CDR2 SQIVND (reference sequence). V shed 3 bases and J 4 bases; nucleotides not matched to a gene: 6. CDR3: CASSIDLAGLTGELFF. The CDR3 coding sequence is TGTGCCAGTAGTATCGACCTAGCGGGACTCACCGGGGAGCTGTTTTTT.

This clonotype was counted ten times or more. V gene TRBV7-9 combines with J gene TRBJ1-5, with D hard to call. The V end was cut by 6 bases, the J end by 4 bases, with 10 bases between. Germline-derived CDR1 and CDR2 are SEHNR and FQNEAQ (reference sequence). CDR3 length: 13 amino acids. DNA of the CDR3: TGTGCCAGCAGTACCTGGCAGAATCAGCCCCAGCATTTT. This encodes CASSTWQNQPQHF. Drawing the rest from reference TRBV7-9 and TRBJ1-5, the complete variable domain is DTGVSQNPRHKITKRGQNVTFRCDPISEHNRLYWYRQTLGQGPEFLTYFQNEAQLEKSRLLSDRFSAERPKGSFSTLEIQRTEQGDSAMYLCASSTWQNQPQHFGDGTRLSIL.

This clonotype occurred many times. V gene TRBV7-2 combines with J gene TRBJ1-4; maybe TRBD1 (5 bases). The CDR3 is 14 amino acids. From germline, CDR1 is SGHTA and CDR2 FQGNSA. V was shortened by 5 bases and J by 3 bases, with 10 bases between the two germline ends. The CDR3, as DNA: TGTGCCAGCAGCCCGGGGGGGGCTAATGAAAAACTGTTTTTT. It yields the protein CASSPGGANEKLFF. The entire variable domain, with the rest obtained from reference TRBV7-2 and TRBJ1-4, is as follows: GAGVSQSPSNKVTEKGKDVELRCDPISGHTALYWYRQSLGQGLEFLIYFQGNSAPDKSGLPSDRFSAERTGGSVSTLTIQRTQQEDSAVYLCASSPGGANEKLFFGSGTQLSVL.

Many counts were recorded for this clonotype. V usage is TRBV28 and J usage is TRBJ2-6; D might be TRBD2 (6 bases). The CDR3 contains 15 residues. CDR1 MDHEN and CDR2 SYDVKM come from the germline V gene. The V gene lost 7 bases and the J gene lost 0 bases, with 10 bases spanning the gap. The CDR3 protein is CASIPGLSGANVLTF. The DNA of the CDR3 is TGTGCCAGCATCCCGGGACTCTCTGGGGCCAACGTCCTGACTTTC.

This clonotype has at least ten counts. The chain recombines TRBV2 with TRBJ2-3; 7 nucleotides align to TRBD2. The V gene end was trimmed by 3 bases and the J gene end by 1 base; junction bases not matched to a gene: 4. The V gene's germline CDR1 is SNHLY and CDR2 FYNNEI. This CDR3 region has 15 residues. The CDR3 DNA is TGTGCCAGCAGTGAGAGGGCGGGAGGCACAGATACGCAGTATTTT. Its translation: CASSERAGGTDTQYF.

Comments on this clonotype: A much larger clone differs from this one at a single base, so this may be a read error. The rearrangement joins TRBV6-1 to TRBJ1-6, with a possible D match to TRBD1 (5 bases). CDR1 MNHNS and CDR2 SASEGT come from the germline V gene. The CDR3 is made up of 15 amino acids. CDR3 bases: TGTGCCCGCAGTGAAGCGTGGGTGGGGGACTCACCCCTCCACTTT. Translating it yields CARSEAWVGDSPLHF.

A remark on this clonotype: Possible read error: a much larger clone is one base away. The CDR3 end shows no conserved phenylalanine or tryptophan, and so a read error is likely. The rearrangement uses TRBV7-2 and TRBJ2-3; 9 bases agree with TRBD2. The V gene's germline CDR1 is SGHTA and CDR2 FQGNSA. This CDR3 is built from 16 residues. With 0 bases clipped from V and 2 bases from J, the junction kept 3 bases outside the gene matches. The CDR3 DNA reads TGTGCCAGCAGCTTAGCCCTAGCGGGACCCACAGATACGCAGTATCTT. It translates to CASSLALAGPTDTQYL.